The 23 T cell receptor beta chains listed next were all sequenced from one sample in a study of CD8+CD57+ T cells in acquired aplastic anemia. Genomic DNA served as template for TCR beta VDJ and CDR3 profiling. TCRdb reprocessed the reads with MiXCR, giving one entry per CDR3 protein. The sample includes around 400,000 distinct CDR3 sequences, around 72% seen only once; the top ten take around 4%. The material sequenced was sorted CD4+, CD8+, or CD8+CD57+ T cells (not recorded which) from PBMCs. The receptors were gathered from a human donor in good health, serving as a control.

On this clonotype itself: The conserved closing phenylalanine or tryptophan is absent in this CDR3, likely reflecting a read error. The DNA is omitted, as the CDR3 cannot be located on it reliably, and the CDR3 follows TCRdb's listing. The CDR3 region is CATISDSRVRGKI. The V and J genes are TRBV6-2 or TRBV6-3 and TRBJ2-7; TRBD2, the table's D call, lacks a check against the DNA. From germline, CDR1 is MNHEY and CDR2 SVGEGT. The CDR3 extends over 13 residues, inclusive of both ends.

This clonotype showed up just once. This chain links TRBV5-4 with TRBJ1-6, with D maybe TRBD1 (6 bases). Trimming cost V 4 bases and J 10 bases, with 15 bases left between them. The CDR3 is made up of 14 amino acids. Looked up from germline, CDR1 is SGHNT and CDR2 is YYREEE (reference sequence). In DNA form, the CDR3 reads TGTGCCAGCAGCCCGGGGACATTAGACTCACCCCTCCACTTT. Translated, it gives CASSPGTLDSPLHF. The whole variable domain, filled in from reference TRBV5-4 and TRBJ1-6, reads ETGVTQSPTHLIKTRGQQVTLRCSSQSGHNTVSWYQQALGQGPQFIFQYYREEENGRGNFPPRFSGLQFPNYSSELNVNALELDDSALYLCASSPGTLDSPLHFGNGTRLTVT.

For this clonotype: One end of the junction fails to match germline, which may point to a read error. This chain links TRBV12-3 or TRBV12-4 with TRBJ2-2; the match to TRBD2 covers 8 bases. This CDR3 comprises 15 residues. The CDR3 DNA sequence: TGTGCCAGCAGCTACCGGGGGGGTTCGCCCCAGCAGTTTGTTTTT. Translating gives CASSYRGGSPQQFVF.

V gene TRBV20-1 combines with J gene TRBJ2-7, with D possibly being TRBD2 (5 bases). The length of the CDR3 is 13 residues. V was clipped by 4 bases and J by 8 bases, with 18 bases between them. The germline gives CDR1 DFQATT, CDR2 SNEGSKA (reference sequence). In DNA form, the CDR3 reads TGCAGTGCTATGCCGGGGATGTGGCTACAGCAGTACTTC. Encoded protein: CSAMPGMWLQQYF.

V gene TRBV12-3 or TRBV12-4 combines with J gene TRBJ2-5; D might be TRBD2 (7 bases). This CDR3 is 15 amino acids long. Trimming took 9 bases from V and 4 from J, leaving 21 bases between them. Written as DNA, the CDR3 is TGTGCCAGTTCGTCTTTCCAGGGGAGGGGAGAGACCCAGTACTTC. Translating it yields CASSSFQGRGETQYF.

The rearrangement links TRBV2 to TRBJ1-2; no firm D call. The CDR3 is 13 residues long. Germline-derived CDR1 and CDR2 are SNHLY and FYNNEI. V was shortened by 4 bases and J by 4 bases, with 10 bases between the two germline ends. CDR3 protein: CASSVGSGYGYTF. The CDR3 DNA is TGTGCCAGCAGTGTCGGCTCTGGCTATGGCTACACCTTC.

The chain links TRBV29-1 to TRBJ1-2; 9 bases are a match to TRBD1. CDR1 SQVTM and CDR2 ANQGSEA come from the germline V gene. The CDR3 contains 14 residues. Germline trimming cut 3 bases from V and 6 bases from J; bases unmatched to any gene: 8. The CDR3 DNA reads TGCAGCGTTGATTCCGGGACAGGGAAGGATGGCTACACCTTC. Encoded protein: CSVDSGTGKDGYTF.

V is TRBV2 and J is TRBJ1-6; D not certain. CDR1 SNHLY and CDR2 FYNNEI come from the germline V gene. The CDR3 is 17 amino acids. Trimming took off 4 bases at V and 17 bases at J, with 30 bases between the two ends. The CDR3 DNA reads TGTGCCAGCAGTGGAGGGAGTTCAGGCGCTTCCGTCCTGACTTTCCACTTT. Translation: CASSGGSSGASVLTFHF.

As for this clonotype: Relative to the germline gene, one junction end is altered; a read error may explain this. The CDR3, as DNA: TGCGCCACCAGCCAAGAACCCGGGGGGGCAACAGATACGCAGTATTTT. Translation gives CATSQEPGGATDTQYF. The V and J genes are TRBV15 and TRBJ2-3; 8 bases match TRBD2. Germline CDR1 LNHNV, CDR2 YYDKDF (reference sequence). The CDR3 sequence is 16 residues long.

This clonotype was detected once. The genes are TRBV7-2 and TRBJ2-7; a possible D gene is TRBD2 (7 bases). Per the germline V gene, CDR1 is SGHTA and CDR2 is FQGNSA. The CDR3 runs 17 residues. The CDR3 DNA follows: TGTGCTAACAGCCTGGGGGGGTGGTGGGACAAAAACTACGAGCAGTACTTC. It yields the protein CANSLGGWWDKNYEQYF. The variable domain in full, with the rest retrieved from reference TRBV7-2 and TRBJ2-7, is GAGVSQSPSNKVTEKGKDVELRCDPISGHTALYWYRQSLGQGLEFLIYFQGNSAPDKSGLPSDRFSAERTGGSVSTLTIQRTQQEDSAVYLCANSLGGWWDKNYEQYFGPGTRLTVT.

The chain carries TRBV12-3 or TRBV12-4 and TRBJ2-5, with 11 bases matching TRBD2. The CDR3 runs to 16 residues. The V segment lost 5 bases and the J segment 5 bases; nucleotides outside the gene matches: 10. The CDR3 protein is CASSRGLAGGRETQYF. In nucleotides, the CDR3 is TGTGCCAGCAGTAGAGGGCTAGCGGGGGGTCGGGAGACCCAGTACTTC.

This clonotype has only a few counts. The chain recombines TRBV20-1 with TRBJ1-4, with D possibly TRBD1 on 5 matching bases. The CDR3 loop spans 13 amino acids. CDR1 is DFQATT, CDR2 SNEGSKA, per germline (reference sequence). V gave up 3 bases and J gave up 8 bases, with 13 bases separating them. The CDR3 region is CSASLSGGEKLFF. Here the CDR3 DNA reads TGCAGTGCTAGTCTTAGCGGGGGGGAAAAACTGTTTTTT.

The chain couples TRBV5-1 to TRBJ1-3; tentative D call: TRBD1 (5 bases). The V and J ends lost 4 bases and 0 bases respectively, with 20 bases between them. There are 18 residues in the CDR3. CDR1 and CDR2 from the germline V gene are SGHRS and YFSETQ. The DNA of the CDR3 is TGCGCCAGCAGCCGGACACTACAAGAGACGAACTCTGGAAACACCATATATTTT. Protein: CASSRTLQETNSGNTIYF. Drawing the rest from reference TRBV5-1 and TRBJ1-3, the complete variable domain is KAGVTQTPRYLIKTRGQQVTLSCSPISGHRSVSWYQQTPGQGLQFLFEYFSETQRNKGNFPGRFSGRQFSNSRSEMNVSTLELGDSALYLCASSRTLQETNSGNTIYFGEGSWLTVV.

The sample holds many counts of this clonotype. DNA for the CDR3: TGTGCCAGCAGCGAGACAGGGCGAGAGACCCAGTACTTC. This codes for CASSETGRETQYF. V and J are TRBV2 and TRBJ2-5, with TRBD1 matching 7 bases. Per germline, CDR1 SNHLY and CDR2 FYNNEI. The junction had 5 bases not matched to a gene; V was cut back by 6 bases and J by 4 bases. CDR3 size: 13 residues.

On this clonotype itself: This could be a read error, since a much larger clone is one nucleotide away. The genes are TRBV12-3 or TRBV12-4 and TRBJ1-1; 8 bases map to TRBD1. After removal of 6 bases from V and 3 bases from J, the junction contained 9 bases not matched to a gene. This CDR3 is built from 15 residues. CDR3 coding DNA: TGTGCCAGCAGCACCACGCCAGGGGGCGACACTGAAGCTTTCTTT. Amino acids: CASSTTPGGDTEAFF.

On this clonotype itself: A junction end diverges from the germline sequence, so it may reflect a read error. The CDR3 coding sequence is TGCGCCAGCAGCCAATTCACAGGTATCACCGGGGAGCTGTTTTTT. As protein: CASSQFTGITGELFF. V and J are TRBV5-5 and TRBJ2-2, with D possibly matching TRBD1 (5 bases). The CDR3 is made up of 15 amino acids. Per the germline V gene, CDR1 is SGHKS and CDR2 is YYEKEE (reference sequence).

Comments on this clonotype: The conserved phenylalanine or tryptophan normally closing the CDR3 is absent here, so this likely arose from a read error. The limits of the CDR3 on the DNA are not certain, so only TCRdb's listed CDR3 is given. This chain joins TRBV7-2 and TRBJ2-3; the table's D call, TRBD1, was not checked against the DNA. The CDR3 is made up of 13 amino acids, end residues included. Germline V gene data show CDR1 as SGHTA and CDR2 as FQGNSA. The CDR3 loop reads CASSFNLLGSHNE.

This clonotype was found a few times. The V and J genes are TRBV29-1 and TRBJ2-7, with 9 bases lining up with TRBD1. After removal of 6 bases from V and 3 bases from J, the junction contained 3 bases not matched to a gene. This CDR3 region has 12 residues. Germline CDR1 is SQVTM and CDR2 is ANQGSEA. The CDR3 region is CSVGQGYYEQYF. The CDR3 nucleotides are TGCAGCGTCGGACAGGGGTACTACGAGCAGTACTTC.

About this clonotype itself: A read error may be the cause here, since a much bigger clone is one base away. This chain uses TRBV6-2 or TRBV6-3 with TRBJ2-1, with D maybe TRBD2 (5 bases). Germline V CDR1 and CDR2: MNHEY, SVGEGT. The CDR3 is 13 amino acids. The CDR3 DNA reads TGTGCCAGCGGTACGGGGTCTTACAATGAGCAGCTCTTC. Its protein is CASGTGSYNEQLF.

Turning to this clonotype: An end of the junction differs from the germline gene, which may be a read error. This sequence joins TRBV12-3 or TRBV12-4 and TRBJ2-7, with D perhaps matching TRBD2 (7 bases). The CDR3 extends over 16 amino acids. The CDR3 loop is CASSLDTRGGYYEQYF. The DNA of the CDR3 is TGTGCCAGCAGCTTAGACACTAGGGGGGGATACTACGAGCAGTACTTC.

This clonotype was recorded at least ten times. The V gene is TRBV10-3, the J gene TRBJ1-6; D remains ambiguous. This CDR3 has 12 residues. Germline values: CDR1 ENHRY, CDR2 SYGVKD. V gave up 10 bases and J gave up 7 bases, with 11 bases separating them. CDR3 bases: TGTGCCACACGACATATCAATTCACCCCTCCACTTT. This codes for CATRHINSPLHF.

CDR3 bases: TGCGCCAGCAGTGTGACAGGGGTGGGGGATGGCTACACCTTC. The encoded protein is CASSVTGVGDGYTF. This chain links TRBV10-1 with TRBJ1-2; 8 bases are shared with TRBD1. This CDR3 region has 14 residues. V trimming: 4 bases; J trimming: 6 bases; junction bases outside the gene matches: 7. Germline V gene lookup returns CDR1 WNHNN and CDR2 SYGVQD (reference sequence).

The V and J genes are TRBV7-2 and TRBJ1-6; D may be TRBD1 (5 bases). Germline V CDR1 and CDR2: SGHTA, FQGNSA. V was pared by 1 base and J by 0 bases, with 13 bases between. The CDR3 totals 18 residues. The CDR3 region is CASSLEGLASSYNSPLHF. The CDR3 nucleotides are TGTGCCAGCAGCTTAGAGGGGCTGGCGAGCTCCTATAATTCACCCCTCCACTTT.